Below are 3 T cell receptor beta chains sequenced from a single sample in a study of blood T cell repertoires in COVID-19. Sequencing used immunoSEQ multiplex PCR; TCRdb keeps in-frame clones, though not all of them. The data contain some 70,000 clones, 80% of them singletons. The material sequenced was peripheral blood. All receptors come from a man aged 50 to 60 with COVID-19, enrolled during active disease.

This chain connects TRBV28 to TRBJ2-1; TRBD1 aligns across 7 bases. The CDR3 has 15 amino acids. The V gene's germline CDR1 is MDHEN and CDR2 SYDVKM. J lost 2 bases, V lost 8 bases, and 9 bases had no gene match. CDR3 DNA: TGTGCCAGCGGTTCATCGGGACAGCCCTACAATGAGCAGTTCTTC. It codes for CASGSSGQPYNEQFF.

The chain uses TRBV28 and TRBJ1-1; 7 nucleotides line up with TRBD1. The V gene end was trimmed by 6 bases and the J gene end by 5 bases; junction bases not matched to a gene: 9. Germline lookup yields CDR1 MDHEN and CDR2 SYDVKM. This CDR3 contains 14 residues. As DNA, the CDR3 is TGTGCCAGCAGGAGAACAGGGGTCGTAACTGAAGCTTTCTTT. Translating it yields CASRRTGVVTEAFF.

This clone was detected only a few times. This chain uses TRBV4-1 with TRBJ2-7; possibly TRBD2 for D (5 bases). The CDR3 loop spans 14 amino acids. CDR1 MGHRA and CDR2 YSYEKL come from the germline V gene. V shed 2 bases and J shed 5 bases, with 13 bases lying between them. Here the CDR3 DNA reads TGCGCCAGCAGCCAACGGCTAGCCTTGGACGAGCAGTACTTC. Translated: CASSQRLALDEQYF.